Following are 25 T cell receptor beta chains from one sample sequenced in a study of cytomegalovirus exposure and HLA in healthy donors. Sequencing used immunoSEQ multiplex PCR; TCRdb keeps in-frame clones, though not all of them. The sample lists about 200,000 clones; approximately 78% were seen once. Sample: PBMCs. The receptors come from a woman aged 25 to 39 in good health and CMV-seronegative.

DNA for the CDR3: TGTGCCAGCAGTGAAAGCCCTAATATGAGGGGGACAGAAGCTTTCTTT. It encodes CASSESPNMRGTEAFF. The V and J genes are TRBV6-4 and TRBJ1-1; D is perhaps TRBD1 (6 bases). Trimming removed 3 bases at V and 8 bases at J, with 22 bases between. The CDR3 is 16 residues long. Germline values: CDR1 MRHNA, CDR2 SNTAGT.

The chain has TRBV5-1 and TRBJ1-5; 7 bases are shared with TRBD1. V lost 4 bases and J lost 2; bases outside the gene matches: 9. From germline, CDR1 is SGHRS and CDR2 YFSETQ. The CDR3 sequence is 16 residues long. The CDR3 reads CASSEGTAGGNQPQHF. CDR3 nucleotide sequence: TGCGCCAGCAGCGAGGGGACAGCCGGGGGCAATCAGCCCCAGCATTTT.

The rearrangement uses TRBV4-2 and TRBJ2-2, with TRBD1 identical over 8 bases. CDR3 length: 15 amino acids. In germline, CDR1 is LGHNA, CDR2 YNFKEQ. With 5 bases clipped from V and 6 bases from J, the junction kept 8 bases outside the gene matches. This chain's CDR3 is CASSLADREAGELFF. CDR3 sequence (DNA): TGTGCCAGCAGCTTGGCGGACAGGGAGGCCGGGGAGCTGTTTTTT.

The DNA for the CDR3 is TGTGCCAGCACTCCTAAAGTAGAGCAGTACTTC. The encoded protein is CASTPKVEQYF. J is TRBJ2-7 and V is TRBV2; D is uncertain. CDR3 length equals 11 residues. Trimming removed 7 bases at V and 7 bases at J, with 11 bases between. In germline, CDR1 is SNHLY, CDR2 FYNNEI.

The V call is TRBV5-6, the J call TRBJ1-3; D is possibly TRBD1 (5 bases). Deletions cut 5 bases from V and 2 bases from J, with 14 bases between. Per the germline V gene, CDR1 is SGHDT and CDR2 is YYEEEE. This CDR3 has 15 residues. The CDR3 DNA reads as TGTGCCAGCAGTTTAGTCCAGGGCACTGGAAACACCATATATTTT. Translating it yields CASSLVQGTGNTIYF. Complete variable domain (other parts from reference TRBV5-6 and TRBJ1-3): DAGVTQSPTHLIKTRGQQVTLRCSPKSGHDTVSWYQQALGQGPQFIFQYYEEEERQRGNFPDRFSGHQFPNYSSELNVNALLLGDSALYLCASSLVQGTGNTIYFGEGSWLTVV.

This chain joins TRBV28 and TRBJ1-1; 9 bases are a match to TRBD1. The germline V gene has CDR1 MDHEN and CDR2 SYDVKM. The CDR3 consists of 15 residues. V dropped 5 bases and J dropped 4; count of bases not matched to a gene: 8. For the CDR3, the DNA is TGTGCCAGCAGTGGGGCCGGGACAGGGTCCACTGAAGCTTTCTTT. Protein: CASSGAGTGSTEAFF.

V usage is TRBV7-8 and J usage is TRBJ2-7; 10 positions match TRBD1. The ends lost 6 bases at V and 6 bases at J; junction bases unmatched: 11. CDR1 SGHVS and CDR2 FQNEAQ come from the germline V gene. The CDR3 length is 15 residues. The CDR3 sequence: CASRLDRGVWSEQYF. CDR3 nucleotide sequence: TGTGCCAGCAGACTGGACAGGGGGGTTTGGAGCGAGCAGTACTTC.

The chain links TRBV5-4 to TRBJ2-2, with a weak D call TRBD1 (6 bases). With 4 bases removed from V and 1 base from J, the gap between germline ends came to 11 bases. This CDR3 has 15 amino acids. Germline CDR1 and CDR2: SGHNT and YYREEE (reference sequence). This CDR3 reads CASSILTGNTGELFF. The CDR3 DNA is TGTGCCAGCAGCATCTTGACAGGGAACACCGGGGAGCTGTTTTTT. Full variable domain (remainder filled in from reference TRBV5-4 and TRBJ2-2): ETGVTQSPTHLIKTRGQQVTLRCSSQSGHNTVSWYQQALGQGPQFIFQYYREEENGRGNFPPRFSGLQFPNYSSELNVNALELDDSALYLCASSILTGNTGELFFGEGSRLTVL.

This chain joins TRBV5-1 and TRBJ2-1; 11 nucleotides line up with TRBD1. The CDR3 covers 15 residues. J gave up 2 bases and V 4 bases, and 2 bases lay outside the gene matches. Germline-derived CDR1 and CDR2 are SGHRS and YFSETQ. CDR3 region: CASSMDRGPYNEQFF. The CDR3 region has the DNA TGCGCCAGCAGCATGGACAGGGGGCCCTACAATGAGCAGTTCTTC.

The chain links TRBV11-2 to TRBJ2-7; 10 positions match TRBD1. The CDR3 has 14 amino acids. Germline values: CDR1 SGHAT, CDR2 FQNNGV. The V and J ends lost 5 bases and 6 bases, in that order; junction bases with no gene match: 7. The CDR3 reads CASSGGQGRGEQYF. In nucleotides, the CDR3 is TGTGCCAGCAGCGGGGGACAGGGGAGGGGCGAGCAGTACTTC.

This clone came up once. V is TRBV9 and J is TRBJ1-4; 8 nucleotides line up with TRBD1. V shed 4 bases and J 5 bases; nucleotides not matched to a gene: 10. This CDR3 has 16 residues. CDR1 SGDLS and CDR2 YYNGEE come from the germline V gene. CDR3 bases: TGTGCCAGCAGCACAACCCCGACAGGGGTGAATGAAAAACTGTTTTTT. Translated, it gives CASSTTPTGVNEKLFF.

At least ten counts were recorded for this clone. The V call is TRBV30, the J call TRBJ1-5; no definite D call. CDR3 length: 14 amino acids. Trimming removed 1 base from V and 6 bases from J, with 13 bases in between. Germline values: CDR1 GTSNPN, CDR2 SVGIG (reference sequence). CDR3 amino acids: CAWSGALMGQPQHF. CDR3 DNA sequence: TGTGCCTGGAGTGGGGCCCTCATGGGTCAGCCCCAGCATTTT.

This chain uses TRBV30 with TRBJ1-4; 9 bases align to TRBD1. V was pared by 3 bases and J by 0 bases, with 2 bases of the junction left unmatched. CDR1 is GTSNPN and CDR2 is SVGIG in the germline V gene (reference sequence). The CDR3 has 15 amino acids. The CDR3 loop reads CAWSRTGATNEKLFF. In DNA form, the CDR3 reads TGTGCCTGGAGCAGGACAGGGGCAACTAATGAAAAACTGTTTTTT.

This clone appeared a few times. The chain links TRBV5-1 to TRBJ2-5; D is undetermined. Germline V lookup: CDR1 SGHRS, CDR2 YFSETQ. This CDR3 is built from 12 residues. The V end lost 4 bases, the J end lost 5 bases, and 9 bases lay between the germline ends. This CDR3 reads CASSVDRETQYF. The CDR3 DNA sequence: TGCGCCAGCAGCGTGGACCGGGAGACCCAGTACTTC.

This chain uses TRBV5-1 with TRBJ1-5; 9 nucleotides match TRBD1. CDR3 length: 15 amino acids. The V gene's germline CDR1 is SGHRS and CDR2 YFSETQ. The junction had 0 bases not matched to a gene; V was cut back by 0 bases and J by 2 bases. For the CDR3, the DNA is TGCGCCAGCAGCTTGGGGGACAGGGGCAATCAGCCCCAGCATTTT. Translating it yields CASSLGDRGNQPQHF.

The chain employs TRBV5-4 and TRBJ1-2; possible D gene TRBD1, 5 bases. Germline V CDR1 and CDR2: SGHNT, YYREEE (reference sequence). Trimming left V 4 bases short and J 4 bases short, with 8 bases between. This CDR3 region has 12 residues. In nucleotides, the CDR3 is TGTGCCAGCAGCGTGGACATCTATGGCTACACCTTC. Its translation is CASSVDIYGYTF.

This chain links TRBV15 with TRBJ1-2; 8 nucleotides line up with TRBD1. With 3 bases clipped from V and 4 bases from J, the junction kept 4 bases outside the gene matches. This CDR3 spans 14 amino acids. Per germline, CDR1 LNHNV and CDR2 YYDKDF (reference sequence). The CDR3 protein is CATSRLQGAYGYTF. CDR3 in DNA: TGTGCCACCAGCAGGCTTCAGGGGGCCTATGGCTACACCTTC.

The chain uses TRBV6-5 and TRBJ2-2, with no clear D. Germline V gene sequence: CDR1 MNHEY, CDR2 SVGAGI. The CDR3 totals 12 residues. V lost 6 bases, J lost 6 bases, and 8 bases lay in between. The CDR3 DNA follows: TGTGCCAGCAGCTACCTAGCCGGGGAGCTGTTTTTT. Amino acid sequence: CASSYLAGELFF.

J is TRBJ1-1 and V is TRBV7-9; D remains unclear. The CDR3 spans 11 residues. Per the germline V gene, CDR1 is SEHNR and CDR2 is FQNEAQ (reference sequence). V lost 5 bases and J 8 bases, leaving 9 bases between the germline ends. The CDR3 loop is CASSRSVEAFF. For the CDR3, the DNA is TGTGCCAGCAGCCGGAGCGTCGAAGCTTTCTTT.

The chain has TRBV27 and TRBJ1-4; 8 bases line up with TRBD1. The CDR3 extends over 15 amino acids. Germline CDR1 and CDR2: MNHEY and SMNVEV (reference sequence). V shed 6 bases and J 3 bases; nucleotides not matched to a gene: 6. CDR3 amino acids: CASSPQGAANEKLFF. CDR3 bases: TGTGCCAGCAGCCCGCAGGGGGCGGCTAATGAAAAACTGTTTTTT.

This chain uses TRBV5-1 with TRBJ1-1, with 7 bases identical to TRBD1. V shed 2 bases, J shed 6 bases, and the junction held 13 bases outside the gene matches. The CDR3 loop spans 16 amino acids. CDR1 is SGHRS and CDR2 is YFSETQ in the germline V gene. The CDR3 sequence: CASSFQGVAPRAEAFF. The CDR3 bases are TGCGCCAGCAGCTTTCAGGGGGTTGCCCCTCGTGCTGAAGCTTTCTTT.

The CDR3 region is CASSAAPAGNTIYF. Here the CDR3 DNA reads TGTGCCAGCAGCGCGGCCCCGGCCGGAAACACCATATATTTT. This rearrangement joins TRBV7-9 to TRBJ1-3; D gene ambiguous. Germline V CDR1 and CDR2: SEHNR, FQNEAQ (reference sequence). CDR3 length equals 14 residues. V lost 5 bases and J 4 bases, leaving 12 bases between the germline ends. Variable domain in full (rest from reference TRBV7-9 and TRBJ1-3): DTGVSQNPRHKITKRGQNVTFRCDPISEHNRLYWYRQTLGQGPEFLTYFQNEAQLEKSRLLSDRFSAERPKGSFSTLEIQRTEQGDSAMYLCASSAAPAGNTIYFGEGSWLTVV.

The rearrangement joins TRBV7-2 to TRBJ2-3; D is perhaps TRBD1 (6 bases). V was pared by 5 bases and J by 5 bases, with 14 bases between. The V gene's germline CDR1 is SGHTA and CDR2 FQGNSA. CDR3 length: 14 amino acids. This CDR3 reads CASSRQAGKDTQYF. The DNA for the CDR3 is TGTGCCAGCAGCCGACAGGCTGGCAAAGATACGCAGTATTTT.

V usage is TRBV7-2 and J usage is TRBJ1-2, with 10 bases aligning to TRBD1. Germline lookup yields CDR1 SGHTA and CDR2 FQGNSA. There are 14 residues in the CDR3. Trimming cost V 5 bases and J 8 bases; bases outside gene matches: 8. The CDR3 sequence: CASSIRQGAHGYTF. For the CDR3, the DNA is TGTGCCAGCAGCATACGACAGGGGGCGCACGGCTACACCTTC.

The chain has TRBV25-1 and TRBJ2-5, with D possibly being TRBD1 (7 bases). Trimming removed 6 bases at V and 5 bases at J, with 10 bases between. The CDR3 spans 12 residues. Germline lookup yields CDR1 MGHDK and CDR2 SYGVNS. The CDR3, as DNA: TGTGCCAGCAGACAGGGGAGGGAGACCCAGTACTTC. It codes for CASRQGRETQYF.